This T cell receptor (beta chain) derives from a study of OX40 agonist ivuxolimab in advanced cancers. Profiling relied on immunoSEQ multiplex PCR, and the TCRdb table lists in-frame clones only, not all of them. Of about 100,000 clones in the sample, about 86% were seen once. The germline V gene encodes CDR1 SGHNT and CDR2 YYREEE (reference sequence). V was trimmed by 4 bases and J by 0 bases, leaving 4 bases between them. This CDR3 spans 12 amino acids. The sequence was obtained from an adult with an advanced solid tumor such as melanoma, head and neck, liver or kidney cancer. The sequenced sample was CD4+ or CD8+ T cells sorted from blood, obtained in a trial of the OX40 agonist ivuxolimab. The J gene is TRBJ1-2, the V gene TRBV5-4, with D uncertain. The CDR3 nucleotides read TGTGCCAGCAGCCGAGCTAACTATGGCTACACCTTC. It specifies CASSRANYGYTF.